The 22 T cell receptor beta chains presented below share a single source sample, sequenced in a study of read filtering for tumor transcriptome and immune sequencing. This library used around 0.4 ug RNA and molecular barcoded adaptors spanning alpha/delta and beta/gamma chains. TCRdb called the reads again in MiXCR, with one record for every CDR3 protein. The sample records roughly 90,000 distinct CDR3 sequences, 20% to 25% being singletons. Sequencing input: a population of CD138-negative cells sorted from bone marrow. These receptors were collected from a donor over 35 with multiple myeloma.

This clonotype was observed a handful of times. The chain is built from TRBV6-5 and TRBJ1-5; a weak D match, TRBD1 (5 bases). V dropped 3 bases and J dropped 1 base, with 16 bases sitting between them. Germline CDR1 is MNHEY and CDR2 is SVGAGI. The CDR3 sequence is 17 residues long. The CDR3 DNA reads TGTGCCAGCAGTTATTCCGGAGGGGCGGCGAGCAATCAGCCCCAGCATTTT. This gives the protein CASSYSGGAASNQPQHF.

This clonotype was seen repeatedly, ten times or more. The chain combines TRBV28 with TRBJ2-7; no clear D gene. Trimming cost V 8 bases and J 0 bases, with 11 bases left between them. This CDR3 spans 13 amino acids. Germline CDR1 is MDHEN and CDR2 is SYDVKM. CDR3 coding DNA: TGTGCCAGCCAACCCCGGGTCTCCTACGAGCAGTACTTC. Its protein is CASQPRVSYEQYF.

This clonotype showed up many times. This chain joins TRBV20-1 and TRBJ2-5, with D unresolved. CDR1 is DFQATT and CDR2 is SNEGSKA in the germline V gene (reference sequence). V was clipped by 3 bases and J by 1 base, with 9 bases between them. The CDR3 sequence is 13 residues long. The CDR3 loop is CSASFGVQETQYF. CDR3 nucleotides: TGCAGTGCTAGTTTTGGGGTCCAAGAGACCCAGTACTTC.

A word on this clonotype: Its ends do not fully match the called genes, so a read error is possible. The chain couples TRBV5-1 to TRBJ1-2; tentatively, D is TRBD1 (5 bases). The germline gives CDR1 SGHRS, CDR2 YFSETQ. CDR3 size: 15 residues. Here the CDR3 DNA reads TGCGTCAGCAGCTTAACCGGGACGGTGAGCTATGGCTACACCTTC. This gives the protein CVSSLTGTVSYGYTF.

This clonotype was found many times. V usage is TRBV5-1 and J usage is TRBJ1-6; D is uncertain. The CDR3 is 15 residues long. Germline V lookup: CDR1 SGHRS, CDR2 YFSETQ. V was shortened by 0 bases and J by 6 bases, with 10 bases between the two germline ends. CDR3 sequence (DNA): TGCGCCAGCAGCTTGGCCGCGGGCCGTAATTCACCCCTCCACTTT. Translating gives CASSLAAGRNSPLHF.

This clonotype was seen only once. Possible read error: a much larger clone is one base away. CDR3 sequence (DNA): TGTGCCAGCAGTTCGGTAGGGCGCGGATACCTCTCCGAAGATTTCTTT. Its translation is CASSSVGRGYLSEDFF. The chain couples TRBV28 to TRBJ1-1; D remains ambiguous. The CDR3 is 16 amino acids. CDR1 is MDHEN, CDR2 SYDVKM, per germline.

Turning to this clonotype: A read error is possible here, since a much larger clone lies one base away. The chain links TRBV11-2 to TRBJ2-3, with D uncertain. The CDR3 is 13 residues long. V lost 4 bases and J lost 6, with 11 bases in between. Germline V gene lookup returns CDR1 SGHAT and CDR2 FQNNGV. As DNA, the CDR3 is TGTGCCAGCAGCTCCCAGGTGTACGATACGCAGTATTTT. This gives the protein CASSSQVYDTQYF. The entire variable domain, with the rest obtained from reference TRBV11-2 and TRBJ2-3, is as follows: EAGVAQSPRYKIIEKRQSVAFWCNPISGHATLYWYQQILGQGPKLLIQFQNNGVVDDSQLPKDRFSAERLKGVDSTLKIQPAKLEDSAVYLCASSSQVYDTQYFGPGTRLTVL.

This clonotype was observed many times. The chain links TRBV28 to TRBJ1-4, with D perhaps TRBD1 (6 bases). The V gene's germline CDR1 is MDHEN and CDR2 SYDVKM. Trimming shortened V by 6 bases and J by 8 bases, and 19 bases separated the two germline ends. The CDR3 is made up of 15 amino acids. CDR3 sequence reads: CASSRGGGRREKLFF. As DNA, the CDR3 is TGTGCCAGCAGCAGAGGTGGGGGGCGACGAGAAAAACTGTTTTTT.

The CDR3 protein is CASTPRGGSTDTQYF. Written as DNA, the CDR3 is TGTGCCAGCACCCCACGGGGGGGTAGCACAGATACGCAGTATTTT. The chain recombines TRBV9 with TRBJ2-3; 8 nucleotides match TRBD2. Losses at the gene ends were 6 bases for V and 0 bases for J; bases not matched to a gene: 6. Per the germline V gene, CDR1 is SGDLS and CDR2 is YYNGEE. The CDR3 extends over 15 amino acids.

This clonotype was found many times. This chain uses TRBV5-1 with TRBJ2-5; 7 positions match TRBD1. After removal of 0 bases from V and 2 bases from J, the junction contained 4 bases not matched to a gene. This CDR3 region has 15 residues. Per the germline V gene, CDR1 is SGHRS and CDR2 is YFSETQ. CDR3 region: CASSLATGKQETQYF. The CDR3 DNA reads TGCGCCAGCAGCTTGGCGACAGGGAAACAAGAGACCCAGTACTTC. The entire variable domain, with the rest obtained from reference TRBV5-1 and TRBJ2-5, is as follows: KAGVTQTPRYLIKTRGQQVTLSCSPISGHRSVSWYQQTPGQGLQFLFEYFSETQRNKGNFPGRFSGRQFSNSRSEMNVSTLELGDSALYLCASSLATGKQETQYFGPGTRLLVL.

The sample holds a few counts of this clonotype. A much larger clone lies one base from this, so it may be a read error. This sequence joins TRBV11-2 and TRBJ2-1, with TRBD1 as a possible D gene (5 bases). There are 13 residues in the CDR3. Germline V gene data show CDR1 as SGHAT and CDR2 as FQNNGV. DNA of the CDR3: TGTGTCAGCAGCCAAGACAGATCCAATGAGCAGTTCTTC. Protein product: CVSSQDRSNEQFF.

The sample holds many counts of this clonotype. CDR3 in amino acids: CSAGTGDREQYF. CDR3 nucleotides: TGCAGCGCCGGGACAGGGGATCGCGAGCAGTACTTC. The chain recombines TRBV29-1 with TRBJ2-7, with 10 bases fitting TRBD1. The germline CDR1 and CDR2 sequences are SQVTM and ANQGSEA. The length of the CDR3 is 12 residues. The V segment lost 7 bases and the J segment 6 bases; nucleotides outside the gene matches: 6.

This clonotype has a count of ten or more. This chain joins TRBV12-3 or TRBV12-4 and TRBJ1-4; D is unclear. V lost 1 base and J lost 8, with 8 bases in between. The length of the CDR3 is 13 residues. The CDR3 region has the DNA TGTGCCAGCAGTTTAGGGAGGGTCGAAAAACTGTTTTTT. Amino acid sequence: CASSLGRVEKLFF.

This clonotype was detected many times. The J gene is TRBJ2-5, the V gene TRBV7-7, with D possibly being TRBD2 (8 bases). CDR1 is SSHAT and CDR2 is FNYEAQ in the germline V gene (reference sequence). This CDR3 contains 12 residues. As DNA, the CDR3 is TGTGCTAGCGGGGACAGTCAAGAGACCCAGTACTTC. Encoded protein: CASGDSQETQYF.

This chain joins TRBV20-1 and TRBJ1-5; D is perhaps TRBD1 (5 bases). The CDR3 has 14 residues. In germline, CDR1 is DFQATT, CDR2 SNEGSKA (reference sequence). Trimming shortened V by 5 bases and J by 7 bases, and 18 bases separated the two germline ends. CDR3 nucleotide sequence: TGCAGTGCTGCGAGAGGGGCGTCTTTCCAGCCCCAGCATTTT. Protein: CSAARGASFQPQHF.

J is TRBJ2-3 and V is TRBV20-1, with unresolved D. This CDR3 is built from 14 residues. V was cut by 8 bases and J by 4 bases, with 19 bases left in between. Germline assignment: CDR1 DFQATT and CDR2 SNEGSKA (reference sequence). CDR3 region: CSTPRLSGADTQYF. The CDR3 DNA reads as TGCAGTACTCCCCGCCTGTCGGGCGCAGATACGCAGTATTTT.

This clonotype was counted many times. The chain is built from TRBV18 and TRBJ2-3, with D uncertain. Germline V gene data show CDR1 as KGHSH and CDR2 as LQKENI. The CDR3 sequence is 12 residues long. The V end was cut by 8 bases, the J end by 3 bases, with 9 bases between. CDR3 DNA: TGTGCCAGCAGCTTCTCGACAGATACGCAGTATTTT. Protein product: CASSFSTDTQYF.

Details on this clonotype: A much larger clone lies one base from this, so it may be a read error. The chain combines TRBV12-3 or TRBV12-4 with TRBJ1-4, with TRBD1 as a possible D gene (5 bases). The CDR3 has 14 amino acids. The chain's CDR3 is CARSPGGLGEKLFF. The CDR3 nucleotides are TGTGCCCGCAGTCCCGGGGGTTTAGGCGAAAAACTGTTTTTT.

This clonotype was seen at least ten times. This chain links TRBV29-1 with TRBJ2-7; 10 bases are a match to TRBD2. J lost 2 bases, V lost 1 base, and 8 bases had no gene match. This CDR3 has 16 amino acids. The V gene's germline CDR1 is SQVTM and CDR2 ANQGSEA. The CDR3 sequence: CSVEGASGGYPYEQYF. The CDR3 nucleotides read TGCAGCGTTGAAGGGGCTAGCGGGGGCTACCCCTACGAGCAGTACTTC.

As concerns this clonotype: At one boundary the junction diverges from the germline segment, which might be a read error. This CDR3 is CASGLATSGGETQYF. The CDR3 bases are TGCGCCAGCGGCTTGGCCACTAGCGGGGGAGAGACCCAGTACTTC. The gene calls are TRBV5-1 and TRBJ2-5; 11 positions match TRBD2. CDR3 length: 15 amino acids. Germline V gene lookup returns CDR1 SGHRS and CDR2 YFSETQ.

This clonotype was counted at least ten times. The CDR3, as DNA: TGTGCCAGCAGCGTAGCGGGGAGATCGAAACTACGGCGGACTGAAGCTTTCTTT. It specifies CASSVAGRSKLRRTEAFF. This sequence joins TRBV9 and TRBJ1-1; D is unresolved. Per germline, CDR1 SGDLS and CDR2 YYNGEE. The CDR3 loop spans 18 amino acids. V was pared by 0 bases and J by 5 bases, with 23 bases between.

This clonotype was seen ten or more times. The chain combines TRBV18 with TRBJ1-2; no firm D call. The V end was cut by 1 base, the J end by 3 bases, with 6 bases between. The CDR3 length is 13 residues. Germline CDR1 and CDR2: KGHSH and LQKENI. CDR3 loop: CASSPQEDYGYTF. CDR3 nucleotides: TGTGCCAGCTCACCACAAGAGGACTATGGCTACACCTTC.